Listed below are T cell receptor beta chains from one sample, sequenced in a study of blood T cells in healthy people across ages. TCRdb processed the 5' RACE reads anew with MiXCR; each CDR3 protein has one entry. Of 650,000 to 1,000,000 distinct CDR3 sequences listed, 46% were seen once; the top ten hold over 15%. Source material: blood. Every receptor here comes from an elderly man in good health. Each CDR3 is given without its conserved first and last residue.

j_call v_call cdr3_aa
TRBJ2-1 TRBV20-1 SARRKNGDEQF
TRBJ2-6 TRBV6-6 ASSYVDSGANILT
- TRBV28 ASSFGGGYNEQY
TRBJ1-2 TRBV28 ASSWGDINGYT
TRBJ2-1 TRBV3-1 ANSQGPTTSGSYNEQF
TRBJ2-7 TRBV9 ASSPREASSYEQY
TRBJ1-1 TRBV7-9 ASSLALGTAEAF
TRBJ2-2 TRBV4-1 ASSQGLSSVGELF
TRBJ2-6 TRBV12-3/TRBV12-4 ASSKLNSGANVLT
TRBJ2-7 TRBV20-1 SARDFRDRESEQY
TRBJ2-7 TRBV29-1 SFTQGSEQY
TRBJ2-3 TRBV5-1 ASSLDSRPSTDTQY
TRBJ2-6 TRBV7-9 ASSSLVDRGLAGANVLT
TRBJ2-3 TRBV5-4 ASSLDTDIGAETQY
- TRBV9 ASSVDLGYTQY
TRBJ2-1 TRBV14 ASSQALAGGRNEQF
TRBJ2-5 TRBV7-9 ASSLEGPETQY
TRBJ1-2 TRBV6-2/TRBV6-3 ASRINRVGYT
TRBJ2-5 TRBV20-1 SAQPTTGALQETQY
TRBJ1-2 TRBV7-9 ASSLDHRTGNDGYT
TRBJ1-6 TRBV20-1 SARGQASDYNSPLH
TRBJ2-1 TRBV23-1 ASTRESSYEQF
TRBJ2-3 TRBV20-1 SASNSGKGTDTQY
TRBJ2-7 TRBV28 AVGVGGEQY
TRBJ2-1 TRBV2 ASSLAEDNEQF